These T cell receptor beta chains were read from a single sample in a study of T cells after yellow fever vaccination. Via MiXCR, TCRdb re-called the 5' RACE reads, giving one row per CDR3 protein. The repertoire holds 300,000 or so distinct CDR3 sequences, with approximately 12% as singletons. Sequences were derived from CD4+ T cells sorted from PBMCs, sampled 45 days after the yellow fever booster vaccination. Receptor source: a man aged 25 to 40 who received the YFV17D yellow fever vaccine. The CDR3 runs from the conserved cysteine through the conserved F or W. The order of the fields is D gene, clone size, V gene, J gene, CDR3 DNA, CDR3 protein. The D gene is left open where the match is weak. Clone size, where shown, is once, few, many, or a class for clones that have expanded.

D: .; size: few; V: TRBV5-1; J: TRBJ2-7; DNA: TGCGCCAGCACCCCTACGCCCGGCTCCTACGAGCAGTACTTC; CDR3: CASTPTPGSYEQYF
D: .; size: few; V: TRBV5-1; J: TRBJ1-4; DNA: TGCGCCAGCAGCTTGGCCGGGCAGGGGAATGAAAAACTGTTTTTT; CDR3: CASSLAGQGNEKLFF
D: .; size: few; V: TRBV6-5; J: TRBJ1-1; DNA: TGTGCCAGCAATTTGGGACATGCGAACACTGAAGCTTTCTTT; CDR3: CASNLGHANTEAFF
D: .; size: few; V: TRBV5-5; J: TRBJ2-7; DNA: TGTGCCAGCAGCTTGTTGTTTGGACAGACCTACGAGCAGTACTTC; CDR3: CASSLLFGQTYEQYF
D: .; size: .; V: TRBV7-2; J: TRBJ2-7; DNA: TGTGCCAGCAGCCTCACATACGGGGCCTACGAGCAGTACTTC; CDR3: CASSLTYGAYEQYF
D: TRBD2; size: few; V: TRBV12-3/TRBV12-4; J: TRBJ2-2; DNA: TGTGCCAGCAGTTTAGCGCCCGGGACTAGCGGGAGTGGGGAGCTGTTTTTT; CDR3: CASSLAPGTSGSGELFF
D: TRBD2; size: few; V: TRBV7-8; J: TRBJ2-2; DNA: TGTGCCAGCAGCTTGGCCTGGAGCGGGAGAGGTTCGGGCGGGGAGCTGTTTTTT; CDR3: CASSLAWSGRGSGGELFF
D: .; size: .; V: TRBV9; J: TRBJ2-2; DNA: TGTGCCAGCAGCGCCCGGCTTCGACTAGAGAACACCGGGGAGCTGTTTTTT; CDR3: CASSARLRLENTGELFF
D: .; size: .; V: TRBV7-9; J: TRBJ2-1; DNA: TGTGCCAGCAGCTTAGTCGTCTGGGGAGAGCAGTTCTTC; CDR3: CASSLVVWGEQFF
D: .; size: .; V: TRBV12-3/TRBV12-4; J: TRBJ2-2; DNA: TGTGCCAGCAGTTTGGGGATCGGGGAGCTGTTTTTT; CDR3: CASSLGIGELFF
D: TRBD2; size: .; V: TRBV5-6; J: TRBJ2-7; DNA: TGTGCCAGCAGCTTTTATAGCGGGTTGGGCTCCTACGAGCAGTACTTC; CDR3: CASSFYSGLGSYEQYF
D: TRBD2; size: few; V: TRBV5-6; J: TRBJ2-2; DNA: TGTGCCAGCAGCTTGGCCCTTAGCGGGATGACCGGGGAGCTGTTTTTT; CDR3: CASSLALSGMTGELFF
D: .; size: many; V: TRBV7-2; J: TRBJ2-5; DNA: TGTGCCAGCAGCTTAGGGAACAACCAAGAGACCCAGTACTTC; CDR3: CASSLGNNQETQYF
D: TRBD1; size: few; V: TRBV7-7; J: TRBJ2-3; DNA: TGTGCCAGCAGCTTGGACAGGATCACAGATACGCAGTATTTT; CDR3: CASSLDRITDTQYF
D: .; size: few; V: TRBV5-1; J: TRBJ2-7; DNA: TGCGCCAGCAGTTCCCCGGAGTCCTACGAGCAGTACTTC; CDR3: CASSSPESYEQYF
D: TRBD2; size: .; V: TRBV19; J: TRBJ2-7; DNA: TGTGCCAGTAGTGTTGGACGGGAGGGCAACGAGCAGTACTTC; CDR3: CASSVGREGNEQYF
D: TRBD1; size: .; V: TRBV5-1; J: TRBJ2-2; DNA: TGCGCCACCACCCCGGGACAGGTTCCCGGGGAGCTGTTTTTT; CDR3: CATTPGQVPGELFF
D: .; size: few; V: TRBV12-3/TRBV12-4; J: TRBJ2-1; DNA: TGTGCCAGCAGTTTGACCGGGCTTCTCAATGAGCAGTTCTTC; CDR3: CASSLTGLLNEQFF
D: TRBD1; size: few; V: TRBV20-1; J: TRBJ2-5; DNA: TGCAGTGCTCCCTCAGGGGGCTGGGAGACCCAGTACTTC; CDR3: CSAPSGGWETQYF
D: TRBD1; size: .; V: TRBV5-1; J: TRBJ2-1; DNA: TGCGCCAGCAGCTCTACAGGGGGCCTTGAGCAGTTCTTC; CDR3: CASSSTGGLEQFF
D: TRBD1; size: .; V: TRBV7-2; J: TRBJ2-7; DNA: TGTGCCAGCAGCGCCAGCTGGCAGGGGGCCTACGAGCAGTACTTC; CDR3: CASSASWQGAYEQYF
D: TRBD2; size: .; V: TRBV20-1; J: TRBJ2-3; DNA: TGCAGTGCTAGTCGCGGGAGCCAGAGAGATACGCAGTATTTT; CDR3: CSASRGSQRDTQYF
D: TRBD1; size: few; V: TRBV12-3/TRBV12-4; J: TRBJ1-5; DNA: TGTGCCAGCAGTTTGGGACAGTTGGTTCAGCCCCAGCATTTT; CDR3: CASSLGQLVQPQHF
D: TRBD2; size: .; V: TRBV7-9; J: TRBJ2-3; DNA: TGTGCCAGCAGCACCCAGACTAGCGGGAGAACAGATACGCAGTATTTT; CDR3: CASSTQTSGRTDTQYF
D: TRBD1; size: few; V: TRBV5-1; J: TRBJ2-3; DNA: TGCGCCAGCCGGCCGGGTCAGACAGGGGATACGCAGTATTTT; CDR3: CASRPGQTGDTQYF
D: .; size: .; V: TRBV15; J: TRBJ1-5; DNA: TGTGCCACCTCGCTCTTGAGTACTACCAATCAGCCCCAGCATTTT; CDR3: CATSLLSTTNQPQHF
D: .; size: many; V: TRBV12-3/TRBV12-4; J: TRBJ2-1; DNA: TGTGCCAGCACCCTGACTAGTATTGAGCAGTTCTTC; CDR3: CASTLTSIEQFF
D: .; size: few; V: TRBV29-1; J: TRBJ1-2; DNA: TGCAGCGCCTTAGGACAGTCCTCTGAGGGCTACACCTTC; CDR3: CSALGQSSEGYTF
D: TRBD2; size: .; V: TRBV5-1; J: TRBJ2-2; DNA: TGCGCCAGCAGCAAGGGGACTAGCGGAAACACCGGGGAGCTGTTTTTT; CDR3: CASSKGTSGNTGELFF
D: .; size: few; V: TRBV6-2/TRBV6-3; J: TRBJ2-1; DNA: TGTGCCAGCAGTTACAACTACTACAATGAGCAGTTCTTC; CDR3: CASSYNYYNEQFF
D: .; size: few; V: TRBV5-1; J: TRBJ2-1; DNA: TGCGCCAGCAGCGCTACAGGTCTATCCTACAATGAGCAGTTCTTC; CDR3: CASSATGLSYNEQFF
D: .; size: many; V: TRBV12-3/TRBV12-4; J: TRBJ2-1; DNA: TGTGCCAGCAGCCTTACCATACCGGGACACTATGAGCAGTTCTTC; CDR3: CASSLTIPGHYEQFF
D: .; size: .; V: TRBV6-5; J: TRBJ2-7; DNA: TGTGCCAGCAGTTACTCCGCCCCAGCTAGCGCGCGATTTTCCGAGCAGTACTTC; CDR3: CASSYSAPASARFSEQYF
D: TRBD1; size: .; V: TRBV6-1; J: TRBJ2-2; DNA: TGTGCCAGCAGAGACTACAGGGGAACCGGGGAGCTGTTTTTT; CDR3: CASRDYRGTGELFF
D: TRBD2; size: .; V: TRBV10-2; J: TRBJ2-3; DNA: TGCGCCAGCAGGATAGCGGGATCCGCAGATACGCAGTATTTT; CDR3: CASRIAGSADTQYF
D: .; size: few; V: TRBV9; J: TRBJ2-7; DNA: TGTGCCAGCAGCATCGGGCTCTCTTCCGCCTACGAGCAGTACTTC; CDR3: CASSIGLSSAYEQYF
D: TRBD1; size: few; V: TRBV18; J: TRBJ2-2; DNA: TGTGCCAGCTCACGGACGACAGGGAGATTAGCCGGGGAGCTGTTTTTT; CDR3: CASSRTTGRLAGELFF